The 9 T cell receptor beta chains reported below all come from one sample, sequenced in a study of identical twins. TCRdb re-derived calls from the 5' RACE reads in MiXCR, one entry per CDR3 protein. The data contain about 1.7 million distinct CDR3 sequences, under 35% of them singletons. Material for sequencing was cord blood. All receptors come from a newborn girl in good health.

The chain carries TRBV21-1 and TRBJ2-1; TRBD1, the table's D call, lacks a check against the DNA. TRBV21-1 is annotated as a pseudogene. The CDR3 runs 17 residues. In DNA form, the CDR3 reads TGTGCCAGCAGCAAAGTCTACCGGACAGGGAGCGGCAATGAGCAGTTCTTC. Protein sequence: CASSKVYRTGSGNEQFF.

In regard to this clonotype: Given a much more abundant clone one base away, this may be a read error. CDR3 nucleotide sequence: TGTGCCAGCAGTTTATCTGCTAGCGGGAGTTCGAATGAGCAGTACTTC. Residues: CASSLSASGSSNEQYF. This sequence joins TRBV12-3 or TRBV12-4 and TRBJ2-7; 10 nucleotides line up with TRBD2. The CDR3 consists of 16 residues. Trimming took 2 bases from V and 7 from J; bases not matched to a gene: 11.

The CDR3 nucleotides are TGTGCCAGCAGCCGCCCCGGGACAGGGAGCGAAAAACTGTTTTTT. As protein: CASSRPGTGSEKLFF. J is TRBJ1-4 and V is TRBV16, with 9 bases identical to TRBD1. Germline CDR1 KGHSY, CDR2 FQNENV. The CDR3 totals 15 residues. Unmatched junction bases numbered 8, after V lost 4 bases and J lost 8 bases.

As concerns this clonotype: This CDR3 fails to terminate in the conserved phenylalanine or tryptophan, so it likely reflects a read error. CDR3 nucleotides: TGTGCCAGCAGCCAAGATCTAGGACATGGCAGGCCAGAGACCCAGTACGTC. Residues: CASSQDLGHGRPETQYV. The chain uses TRBV3-1 and TRBJ2-5; a weak D match, TRBD1 (5 bases). CDR3 size: 17 residues. The germline CDR1 and CDR2 sequences are LGHDT and YNNKEL (reference sequence). V lost 0 bases and J 4 bases, leaving 18 bases between the germline ends.

In nucleotides, the CDR3 is TGTGCCATCAGTGGGACTAGCGGGAGTGGGTTTTACAATGAGCAGTTCTTC. Protein: CAISGTSGSGFYNEQFF. This chain uses TRBV10-3 with TRBJ2-1, with 13 bases that match TRBD2. The CDR3 length is 17 residues. Germline loops: CDR1 ENHRY, CDR2 SYGVKD. V trimming: 4 bases; J trimming: 4 bases; junction bases outside the gene matches: 7.

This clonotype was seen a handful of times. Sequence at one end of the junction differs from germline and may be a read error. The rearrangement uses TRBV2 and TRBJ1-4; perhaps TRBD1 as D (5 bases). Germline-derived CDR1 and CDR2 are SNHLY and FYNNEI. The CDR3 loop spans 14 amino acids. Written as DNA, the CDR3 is TGTGCCAGCACTGAAGGGGAATCGAGTGAAAAACTGTTTTTT. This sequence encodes CASTEGESSEKLFF. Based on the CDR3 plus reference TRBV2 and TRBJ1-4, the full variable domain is EPEVTQTPSHQVTQMGQEVILRCVPISNHLYFYWYRQILGQKVEFLVSFYNNEISEKSEIFDDQFSVERPDGSNFTLKIRSTKLEDSAMYFCASTEGESSEKLFFGSGTQLSVL.

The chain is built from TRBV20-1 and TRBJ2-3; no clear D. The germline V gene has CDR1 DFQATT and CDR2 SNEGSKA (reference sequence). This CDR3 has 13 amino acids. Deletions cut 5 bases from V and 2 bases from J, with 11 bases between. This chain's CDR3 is CSASEPYTDTQYF. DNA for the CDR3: TGCAGTGCTTCCGAACCATACACAGATACGCAGTATTTT.

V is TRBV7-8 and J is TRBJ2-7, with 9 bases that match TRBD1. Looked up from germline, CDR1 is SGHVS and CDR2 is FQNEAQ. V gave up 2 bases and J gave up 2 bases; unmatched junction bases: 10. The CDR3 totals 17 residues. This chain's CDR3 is CASSLRSGTGIPYEQYF. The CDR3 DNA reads TGTGCCAGCAGCTTACGCTCCGGGACAGGGATCCCCTACGAGCAGTACTTC.

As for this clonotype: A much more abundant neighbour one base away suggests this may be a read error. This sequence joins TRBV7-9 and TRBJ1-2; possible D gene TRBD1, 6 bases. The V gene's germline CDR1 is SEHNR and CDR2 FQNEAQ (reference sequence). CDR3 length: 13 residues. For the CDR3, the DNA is TGTGCCAGCAGCTTAAACAGGGACTATGGCCACACCTTC. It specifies CASSLNRDYGHTF.